A single T cell receptor (beta chain) is shown here with its context. MiXCR was run by TCRdb on the RT-PCR reads, yielding one entry per CDR3 protein. In the table there are some 540,000 distinct CDR3 sequences, under 25% of which are singletons. These data originate in a study of response to subunit inactivated influenza vaccine. V shed 8 bases and J 0 bases; nucleotides not matched to a gene: 7. The germline gives CDR1 KGHSH, CDR2 LQKENI. The CDR3 is 14 residues long. This same sample was also part of a study on T cells expressing NK-cell markers. Per that study: UMI-tagged 5'RACE template switching yielded the TCR beta cDNA. The study drew TCR beta repertoires from sorted CD3+CD56+NKG2C+, CD3+CD56+NKG2C- and CD3+CD56-NKG2C+ T cells. A range of about 1.0-7.5% of CD8+ T cells consisted of dominant NKG2C+ clonotypes in more than five donors. It is unclear if expanded NKG2C-expressing clones target HCMV antigens.

The chain links TRBV18 to TRBJ2-7; 7 bases align to TRBD1. The sample was CD4+ T cells sorted from PBMCs, taken roughly 12 days after vaccination. This clonotype was sampled from a man over 45 who received an inactivated influenza vaccine. The CDR3 protein is CASRMDRSSYEQYF. For the CDR3, the DNA is TGTGCCAGCCGTATGGACAGGAGCTCCTACGAGCAGTACTTC.